These T cell receptor beta chains were read from a single sample in a study of shared clonotypes between healthy human individuals. Generated by immunoSEQ multiplex PCR, the TCRdb table keeps only in-frame clones and is missing some. The sample yields 2 million to 2.5 million clones, approximately 93% seen once. The sample comprised naive CD4+ T cells from PBMCs. The receptor set was obtained from a man between 18 and 35 years old in good health. Some clones in this sample may be carry-over from other donors' samples. Each CDR3 is given with its conserved first and last residue. D genes are given only for firm matches. Only part of the rows carry a size: once, few, many, or a class if the clone is expanded.

J gene	clone size	D gene	V gene	CDR3 DNA	CDR3 protein
TRBJ2-7	.	.	TRBV5-1	TGCGCCAGCAGCTACCAGGGGGGGTACGAGCAGTACTTC	CASSYQGGYEQYF
TRBJ2-7	.	.	TRBV30	TGTGCCTGGAGTGTAATCCTGGGGGGCGTCGAGCAGTACTTC	CAWSVILGGVEQYF
TRBJ2-7	.	TRBD1	TRBV11-2	TGTGCCAGCAGCAAACCGACAGGGTCCTACGAGCAGTACTTC	CASSKPTGSYEQYF
TRBJ2-1	once	.	TRBV11-2	TGTGCCAGCAGCTTAGGATCGGGACTCAACAATGAGCAGTTCTTC	CASSLGSGLNNEQFF
TRBJ1-3	.	TRBD1	TRBV6-6	TGTGCCAGCAGCGGGGGACAGATGTTTTCTGGAAACACCATATATTTT	CASSGGQMFSGNTIYF
TRBJ1-2	.	TRBD1	TRBV28	TGTGCCAGTACTCACAGGGGTGGGGGCTACACCTTC	CASTHRGGGYTF
TRBJ2-7	.	.	TRBV5-4	TGTGCCAGCAGCTTGGGTGGCGGGACGTACTCCTACGAGCAGTACTTC	CASSLGGGTYSYEQYF
TRBJ2-5	.	.	TRBV7-6	TGTGCCAGCAGCCAAAGCCCCCACTCGGGGCAAGAGACCCAGTACTTC	CASSQSPHSGQETQYF
TRBJ2-7	.	.	TRBV5-1	TGCGCCAGCAGCTTGGCGGGGGCCGACCCTGAAGAGCAGTACTTC	CASSLAGADPEEQYF
TRBJ2-1	.	.	TRBV11-2	TGTGCCAGTAGTAGTTTTGCCTCCTACAATGAGCAGTTCTTC	CASSSFASYNEQFF
TRBJ1-4	.	.	TRBV19	TGTGCCAGTAGACCCGGACGGACAAATGAAAAACTGTTTTTT	CASRPGRTNEKLFF
TRBJ2-7	.	TRBD1	TRBV23-1	TGCGCCAGCAGTCATGGCTCGGACAGGGGGATTGCCTACGAGCAGTACTTC	CASSHGSDRGIAYEQYF
TRBJ2-1	.	TRBD2	TRBV5-1	TGCGCCAGCAGCCCGCAAGCGGGAGGGCCGTCCTACAATGAGCAGTTCTTC	CASSPQAGGPSYNEQFF
TRBJ2-1	.	TRBD2	TRBV10-3	TGTGCCATCAGTCACACTGGCGGGAGTGGGAATGAGCAGTTCTTC	CAISHTGGSGNEQFF
TRBJ1-1	.	.	TRBV5-1	TGCGCCAGCAGCTTGGCCGTGGTAGGGGTTGGGACTGAAGCTTTCTTT	CASSLAVVGVGTEAFF
TRBJ2-3	.	.	TRBV10-2	TGCGCCAGCAGTGGTACTTTAGATACGCAGTATTTT	CASSGTLDTQYF
TRBJ1-5	.	.	TRBV30	TGTGCCTGGAGTAATGACGGGGGTCGCAATCAGCCCCAGCATTTT	CAWSNDGGRNQPQHF
TRBJ2-7	.	.	TRBV19	TGTGCCAGTAACGCACCGGGACATGGGCTCTACGAGCAGTACTTC	CASNAPGHGLYEQYF
TRBJ2-3	.	.	TRBV21-1	TGTGCCAGCAGCCCCCGAATAGCCGCGAACACAGATACGCAGTATTTT	CASSPRIAANTDTQYF
TRBJ2-5	once	.	TRBV29-1	TGCAGCCACGGCCCATCCCAAGGGGAGACCCAGTACTTC	CSHGPSQGETQYF
TRBJ2-1	.	TRBD2	TRBV25-1	TGTGCCAGCAGGGAGCTCACTATTGGGGGGGATGAGCAGTTCTTC	CASRELTIGGDEQFF
TRBJ2-5	.	.	TRBV2	TGTGCCAGCAGTGCGGAAGCGCAAGAGACCCAGTACTTC	CASSAEAQETQYF
TRBJ2-3	.	TRBD2	TRBV7-6	TGTGCCAGCAGCTTAGGGGGTAGCGGGAGTGGGGCAGATACGCAGTATTTT	CASSLGGSGSGADTQYF
TRBJ2-3	.	.	TRBV7-2	TGTGCCAGCAGCTTAGGTTGGGGTAAGGGAGCCAGCACAGATACGCAGTATTTT	CASSLGWGKGASTDTQYF
TRBJ2-2	.	.	TRBV19	TGTGCCAGTACCGTCCAACCCTCGGGCCTGACCGGGGAGCTGTTTTTT	CASTVQPSGLTGELFF
TRBJ2-7	once	TRBD2	TRBV5-1	TGCGCCAGCAGCTTGGGACTAGCGGGAGGTGAGCAGTACTTC	CASSLGLAGGEQYF
TRBJ1-2	.	.	TRBV10-3	TGTGCCATCAACGGACCCGCTAACTATGGCTACACCTTC	CAINGPANYGYTF
TRBJ1-5	.	TRBD1	TRBV15	TGTGCCACCAGCAGAGATCTGCGGACAGGGGGGTTGAATCAGCCCCAGCATTTT	CATSRDLRTGGLNQPQHF
TRBJ2-1	.	.	TRBV19	TGTGCCAGTAGTAGAGCGGCGAGCTCCTACAATGAGCAGTTCTTC	CASSRAASSYNEQFF
TRBJ2-7	.	TRBD2	TRBV10-3	TGTGCCATCAGTGAGTCGCTAGCGGAAAGCTCCTACGAGCAGTACTTC	CAISESLAESSYEQYF
TRBJ1-2	.	.	TRBV9	TGTGCCAGCAGTACAGGACCACACGGAGGCTACACCTTC	CASSTGPHGGYTF
TRBJ2-5	.	.	TRBV6-5	TGTGCCAGCATGTCTCTACAATTAGAGACCCAGTACTTC	CASMSLQLETQYF
TRBJ2-1	.	.	TRBV30	TGTGCCTGGACCCAACGCAACAATGAGCAGTTCTTC	CAWTQRNNEQFF
TRBJ2-7	.	TRBD2	TRBV5-1	TGCGCCAGCAGCTTCCTAGCGGGAGAGTTCTACGAGCAGTACTTC	CASSFLAGEFYEQYF
TRBJ1-2	.	.	TRBV7-9	TGTGCCAGCAGCTTAGCGCGTGGCTACACCTTC	CASSLARGYTF
TRBJ2-1	.	.	TRBV7-7	TGTGCCAGCAGCTTAGTTGGGGTTGGAAACGATGAGCAGTTCTTC	CASSLVGVGNDEQFF
TRBJ2-1	.	.	TRBV27	TGTGCCAGCAGTTTTCCCCGAGCCCAGTACAATGAGCAGTTCTTC	CASSFPRAQYNEQFF
TRBJ2-5	.	TRBD1	TRBV7-9	TGTGCCAGCAGCTCAAGAGGAAGGCAGGGGGACCAAGAGACCCAGTACTTC	CASSSRGRQGDQETQYF
TRBJ1-2	.	.	TRBV19	TGTGCCAGTAGTGTAACGGGGCCCTTCTATGGCTACACCTTC	CASSVTGPFYGYTF
TRBJ1-1	.	.	TRBV7-2	TGTGCCAGCAGCTTAGAAGGGATCGTCACTGAAGCTTTCTTT	CASSLEGIVTEAFF
TRBJ2-5	.	TRBD1	TRBV7-2	TGTGCCAGCAGCCCCCGGACAGGCCCAGAGACCCAGTACTTC	CASSPRTGPETQYF
TRBJ2-6	.	.	TRBV7-8	TGTGCCAGCAGCTCAACAGGGTTAGGGGCCAACGTCCTGACTTTC	CASSSTGLGANVLTF
TRBJ1-4	.	.	TRBV9	TGTGCCAGCAGCGCCGACAGTAAGGAAAAACTGTTTTTT	CASSADSKEKLFF
TRBJ2-5	.	.	TRBV4-2	TGTGCCAGCAGCCAAGATAGAGAGACCCAGTACTTC	CASSQDRETQYF
TRBJ2-7	.	TRBD2	TRBV15	TGTGCCACCAGCTCAGGACTAGCGGGAGCGGTGCAGTACTTC	CATSSGLAGAVQYF
TRBJ2-3	.	.	TRBV28	TGTGCCAGCAGTTCTGGCGGGACTAGCACAGATACGCAGTATTTT	CASSSGGTSTDTQYF
TRBJ2-5	.	.	TRBV29-1	TGCAGCGTTAAGGGTAGGGACCAAGAGACCCAGTACTTC	CSVKGRDQETQYF
TRBJ2-5	once	.	TRBV9	TGTGCCAGCAGCGTAGATCAGGCGGAGACCCAGTACTTC	CASSVDQAETQYF
TRBJ2-1	.	TRBD2	TRBV29-1	TGCAGCGAGGGACTAGCGGGAGTCAGGAATGAGCAGTTCTTC	CSEGLAGVRNEQFF
TRBJ2-7	.	.	TRBV29-1	TGCAGCGTTCGGGGAGTACTAACCTACGAGCAGTACTTC	CSVRGVLTYEQYF
TRBJ1-5	.	TRBD1	TRBV23-1	TGCGCCAGCTGGGACAGCTCGTGCAATTCTTATAGCAATCAGCCCCAGCATTTT	CASWDSSCNSYSNQPQHF
TRBJ2-3	.	.	TRBV20-1	TGCAGTCCGGGGAATACGCAGTATTTT	CSPGNTQYF
TRBJ2-5	.	.	TRBV7-8	TGTGCCAGCAGTCGTGGGGGTGTCGGGGAGACCCAGTACTTC	CASSRGGVGETQYF